The 24 T cell receptor beta chains given below trace back to one sample, sequenced in a study of a mutant IDH1 vaccine in newly diagnosed glioma. The time point is: baseline, week 1 (first vaccination visit). Treatment meaning: pre-vaccination baseline after standard-of-care therapy. The data were produced by immunoSEQ multiplex PCR, yet TCRdb's version contains in-frame clones alone and is incomplete. The sample records some 60,000 clones, approximately 92% being singletons. The input for sequencing was PBMCs, taken from a glioma patient treated with radiotherapy, temozolomide or both. The source is a man aged 50 to 59 with glioma.

This clone has a single count. The chain joins TRBV6-1 to TRBJ2-3; D not certain. Trimming cost V 8 bases and J 2 bases, with 11 bases left between them. Germline loops: CDR1 MNHNS, CDR2 SASEGT. The CDR3 loop spans 13 amino acids. CDR3 bases: TGTGCCAGCCTTTTGGGTAACACAGATACGCAGTATTTT. It codes for CASLLGNTDTQYF.

In its sample, this clone was seen a few times. The chain couples TRBV4-3 to TRBJ2-2, with 10 bases fitting TRBD1. This CDR3 region has 16 residues. Germline assignment: CDR1 LGHNA and CDR2 YSLEER. V shed 0 bases and J 5 bases; nucleotides not matched to a gene: 3. The DNA of the CDR3 is TGCGCCAGCAGCCAAGACGTGGACAGGGGGACCGGGGAGCTGTTTTTT. Translating gives CASSQDVDRGTGELFF.

The CDR3 bases are TGTGCCAGTAGTAAGAGGTTTTCGTACGAGCAGTACTTC. It yields the protein CASSKRFSYEQYF. This chain joins TRBV19 and TRBJ2-7; D is uncertain. Trimming stripped 4 bases from V and 4 bases from J, with 11 bases between. The germline V gene encodes CDR1 LNHDA and CDR2 SQIVND (reference sequence). The CDR3 totals 13 residues.

The rearrangement joins TRBV11-2 to TRBJ1-2, with 8 bases aligning to TRBD1. Per the germline V gene, CDR1 is SGHAT and CDR2 is FQNNGV. The CDR3 is 14 amino acids. V was clipped by 3 bases and J by 8 bases; unmatched bases: 8. CDR3 in DNA: TGTGCCAGCAGCTTCCAGGACAGGGTAAAGGGCTACACCTTC. It codes for CASSFQDRVKGYTF.

This clone showed up just once. The chain recombines TRBV6-1 with TRBJ2-5; 7 bases match TRBD1. From germline, CDR1 is MNHNS and CDR2 SASEGT. Losses at the gene ends were 5 bases for V and 2 bases for J; bases not matched to a gene: 5. The CDR3 has 14 residues. The DNA of the CDR3 is TGTGCCAGCAGTCGGCGGACAGGTCAAGAGACCCAGTACTTC. Amino acid sequence: CASSRRTGQETQYF.

The chain recombines TRBV2 with TRBJ2-7, with 8 bases that match TRBD2. The CDR3 spans 13 residues. Per the germline V gene, CDR1 is SNHLY and CDR2 is FYNNEI. The junction had 8 bases not matched to a gene; V was cut back by 10 bases and J by 3 bases. In nucleotides, the CDR3 is TGTGCCACCCAGCGGGAGCCTCGCTACGAGCAGTACTTC. Its protein is CATQREPRYEQYF.

The rearrangement links TRBV2 to TRBJ2-7, with D perhaps TRBD1 or TRBD2 (6 bases each). V was pared by 6 bases and J by 5 bases, with 20 bases between. The CDR3 spans 15 residues. Germline V gene data show CDR1 as SNHLY and CDR2 as FYNNEI. CDR3 in amino acids: CASSNPPGAGNEQYF. CDR3 DNA sequence: TGTGCCAGCAGCAATCCCCCGGGGGCTGGCAACGAGCAGTACTTC.

This chain uses TRBV7-8 with TRBJ1-4; weak D call: TRBD1 (6 bases). CDR3 length equals 14 residues. The germline gives CDR1 SGHVS, CDR2 FQNEAQ. Trimming removed 1 base at V and 10 bases at J, with 13 bases between. CDR3 region: CASSLVAGGGKLFF. The CDR3 bases are TGTGCCAGCAGCTTAGTGGCGGGGGGCGGAAAACTGTTTTTT. The full variable domain, completed using reference TRBV7-8 and TRBJ1-4, is GAGVSQSPRYKVAKRGQDVALRCDPISGHVSLFWYQQALGQGPEFLTYFQNEAQLDKSGLPSDRFFAERPEGSVSTLKIQRTQQEDSAVYLCASSLVAGGGKLFFGSGTQLSVL.

The chain uses TRBV2 and TRBJ1-2, with 12 bases matching TRBD1. The germline V gene has CDR1 SNHLY and CDR2 FYNNEI. The V and J ends lost 6 bases and 5 bases, in that order; junction bases with no gene match: 7. CDR3 length: 15 residues. The CDR3 coding sequence is TGTGCCAGCAGAGACCGGGACAGGGGGCCTTATGGCTACACCTTC. Amino acid sequence: CASRDRDRGPYGYTF.

Concerning this clone itself: This CDR3 is missing its conserved last phenylalanine or tryptophan, likely due to a read error. The limits of the CDR3 on the DNA are not certain, so only TCRdb's listed CDR3 is given. The chain joins TRBV3-1 (or the pseudogene TRBV3-2) to TRBJ2-7; the DNA was not compared with TRBD2, the D call given in the table. From germline, CDR1 is LGHDT and CDR2 YNNKEL (reference sequence). The CDR3 has 9 residues if both end residues are counted. The CDR3 spells CASSQDGYS.

This clone was found once. The chain employs TRBV14 and TRBJ2-7, with TRBD2 as a possible D gene (5 bases). Germline CDR1 SGHDN, CDR2 FVKESK. V dropped 4 bases and J dropped 7 bases, with 14 bases sitting between them. The CDR3 spans 13 residues. CDR3 in DNA: TGTGCCAGCAGCCGCGCCCAACAGCGGGAGCAGTACTTC. This translates into CASSRAQQREQYF.

V usage is TRBV9 and J usage is TRBJ1-2; a weak D match, TRBD1 (5 bases). V was trimmed by 3 bases and J by 2 bases, leaving 14 bases between them. The CDR3 totals 15 residues. CDR1 is SGDLS and CDR2 is YYNGEE in the germline V gene. DNA for the CDR3: TGTGCCAGCAGCGAGCTCCCGGGACCAAACTATGGCTACACCTTC. Translation gives CASSELPGPNYGYTF.

This clone has only one observation. The V and J genes are TRBV7-6 and TRBJ1-1; 10 nucleotides line up with TRBD1. With 4 bases clipped from V and 5 bases from J, the junction kept 19 bases outside the gene matches. From germline, CDR1 is SGHVS and CDR2 FNYEAQ. The CDR3 extends over 19 amino acids. The chain's CDR3 is CASSSVSVTGGASGTEAFF. The CDR3 coding sequence is TGTGCCAGCAGCTCCGTTTCGGTGACAGGGGGCGCGAGTGGTACTGAAGCTTTCTTT.

In its sample, this clone was seen once. J is TRBJ1-2 and V is TRBV10-2; TRBD1 aligns across 7 bases. Per the germline V gene, CDR1 is WSHSY and CDR2 is SAAADI. The trim removed 4 bases at V and 4 bases at J, leaving 12 bases unmatched. The CDR3 is made up of 16 amino acids. The CDR3 protein is CASSGDWDRVIYGYTF. In DNA, the CDR3 is TGCGCCAGCAGTGGGGATTGGGACAGAGTGATCTATGGCTACACCTTC.

CDR3 loop: CASSRDNTYEQYF. CDR3 nucleotides: TGTGCCAGCAGTCGGGACAACACGTACGAGCAGTACTTC. The J gene is TRBJ2-7, the V gene TRBV11-2, with TRBD1 as a possible D gene (6 bases). This CDR3 contains 13 residues. The germline V gene encodes CDR1 SGHAT and CDR2 FQNNGV. V shed 6 bases and J shed 4 bases, with 13 bases lying between them.

The J gene is TRBJ2-2, the V gene TRBV7-2; TRBD2 matches 8 bases. J was trimmed by 0 bases and V by 3 bases; bases with no gene match: 0. Germline CDR1 reads SGHTA; CDR2 reads FQGNSA. The CDR3 sequence is 15 residues long. The CDR3 sequence is CASSLGLANTGELFF. CDR3 in DNA: TGTGCCAGCAGCTTGGGACTAGCGAACACCGGGGAGCTGTTTTTT.

The chain combines TRBV5-1 with TRBJ2-7; TRBD1 is a possible D gene (6 bases). The V end was cut by 1 base, the J end by 3 bases, with 17 bases between. The CDR3 totals 16 residues. Germline loops: CDR1 SGHRS, CDR2 YFSETQ. CDR3 in DNA: TGCGCCAGCAGCTTGTCCGCAGGCAGGGGAAACTACGAGCAGTACTTC. This encodes CASSLSAGRGNYEQYF.

The chain combines TRBV29-1 with TRBJ2-1; 7 bases align to TRBD2. The V and J ends lost 7 bases and 7 bases, in that order; junction bases with no gene match: 7. This CDR3 is built from 12 residues. From germline, CDR1 is SQVTM and CDR2 ANQGSEA. DNA of the CDR3: TGCAGCGCACCCGGGAGGTTGAATGAGCAGTTCTTC. It yields the protein CSAPGRLNEQFF.

The genes are TRBV5-5 and TRBJ1-2, with D perhaps matching TRBD1 (6 bases). Germline V lookup: CDR1 SGHKS, CDR2 YYEKEE (reference sequence). The CDR3 length is 16 residues. V was trimmed by 0 bases and J by 8 bases, leaving 20 bases between them. Written as DNA, the CDR3 is TGTGCCAGCAGCTTGGCCGGGAGGGGGATCTCCGGGGGCTACACCTTC. Translating gives CASSLAGRGISGGYTF.

This sequence joins TRBV6-4 and TRBJ2-3; 10 nucleotides agree with TRBD2. Germline V gene sequence: CDR1 MRHNA, CDR2 SNTAGT. The CDR3 runs to 17 residues. V lost 0 bases and J lost 3; bases outside the gene matches: 6. CDR3 nucleotides: TGTGCCAGCAGTGACTCTGAGAGTAGCGGGGGGACAGATACGCAGTATTTT. It encodes CASSDSESSGGTDTQYF.

The rearrangement uses TRBV19 and TRBJ1-2; 10 bases align to TRBD1. Trimming cost V 7 bases and J 2 bases; bases outside gene matches: 7. CDR3 size: 15 residues. Germline-derived CDR1 and CDR2 are LNHDA and SQIVND (reference sequence). The CDR3 coding sequence is TGTGCCAGTAACGTTCCGGGACAGGGGAACTATGGCTACACCTTC. Translated: CASNVPGQGNYGYTF.

CDR3 amino acids: CASSLVGQGSYEQYF. The CDR3 DNA is TGTGCCAGCAGCTTGGTCGGACAGGGCTCCTACGAGCAGTACTTC. The chain combines TRBV7-8 with TRBJ2-7, with TRBD1 matching over 8 bases. Germline V gives CDR1 SGHVS, CDR2 FQNEAQ. This CDR3 is 15 amino acids long. The trim removed 3 bases at V and 0 bases at J, leaving 4 bases unmatched.

The CDR3 DNA sequence: TGTGCCAGCAGTCTCCTTGGCGCGGGGACAGATACGCAGTATTTT. Protein sequence: CASSLLGAGTDTQYF. The genes are TRBV2 and TRBJ2-3, with a possible D match to TRBD2 (6 bases). V was shortened by 5 bases and J by 3 bases, with 15 bases between the two germline ends. The germline V gene has CDR1 SNHLY and CDR2 FYNNEI. This CDR3 has 15 amino acids.

The genes are TRBV19 and TRBJ1-5, with D perhaps matching TRBD1 (5 bases). Germline V gene data show CDR1 as LNHDA and CDR2 as SQIVND (reference sequence). The CDR3 runs to 14 residues. Trimming stripped 3 bases from V and 12 bases from J, with 18 bases between. The CDR3 DNA follows: TGTGCCAGTAGTATGAAACCGAGCGGGACCAGCCAGCATTTT. Translating it yields CASSMKPSGTSQHF.